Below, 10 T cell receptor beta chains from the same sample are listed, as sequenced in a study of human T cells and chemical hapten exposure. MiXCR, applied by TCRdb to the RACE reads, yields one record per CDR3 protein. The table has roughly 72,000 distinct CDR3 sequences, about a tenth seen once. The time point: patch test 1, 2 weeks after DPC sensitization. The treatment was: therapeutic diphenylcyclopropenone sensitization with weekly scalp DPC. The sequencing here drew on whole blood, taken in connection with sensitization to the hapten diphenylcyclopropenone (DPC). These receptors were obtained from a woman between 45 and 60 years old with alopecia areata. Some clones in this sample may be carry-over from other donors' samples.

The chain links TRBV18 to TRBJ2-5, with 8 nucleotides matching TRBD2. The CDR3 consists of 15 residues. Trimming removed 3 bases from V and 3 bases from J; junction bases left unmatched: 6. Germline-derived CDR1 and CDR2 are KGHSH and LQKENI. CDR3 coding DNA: TGTGCCAGCTCACCCCCTGGCGGGAGGAAAGAGACCCAGTACTTC. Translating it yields CASSPPGGRKETQYF.

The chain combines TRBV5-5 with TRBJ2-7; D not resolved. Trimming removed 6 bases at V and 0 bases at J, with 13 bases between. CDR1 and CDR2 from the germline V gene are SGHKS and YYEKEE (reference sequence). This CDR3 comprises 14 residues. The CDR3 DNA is TGTGCCAGCACCATTTTTGCGGCCTCCTACGAGCAGTACTTC. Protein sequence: CASTIFAASYEQYF.

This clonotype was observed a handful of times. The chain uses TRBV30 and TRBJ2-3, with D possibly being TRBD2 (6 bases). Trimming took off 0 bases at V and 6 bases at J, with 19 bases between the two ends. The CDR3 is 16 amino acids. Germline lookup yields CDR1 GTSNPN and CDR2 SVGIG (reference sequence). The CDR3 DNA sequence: TGTGCCTGGAGTGTTCCTTCCGGGAGTGGGATGGATACGCAGTATTTT. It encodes CAWSVPSGSGMDTQYF.

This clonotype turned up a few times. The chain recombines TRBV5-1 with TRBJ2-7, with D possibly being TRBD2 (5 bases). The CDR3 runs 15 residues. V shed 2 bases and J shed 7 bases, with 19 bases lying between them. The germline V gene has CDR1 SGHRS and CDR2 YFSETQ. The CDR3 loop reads CASSLIFGGGGEQYF. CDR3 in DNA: TGCGCCAGCAGCTTAATCTTTGGCGGTGGAGGAGAGCAGTACTTC.

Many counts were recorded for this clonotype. The CDR3 nucleotides read TGCAGTGGAATACGGGACGATGATACGCAGTATTTT. Amino acid sequence: CSGIRDDDTQYF. The V and J genes are TRBV20-1 and TRBJ2-3; D could derive from TRBD1 or TRBD2 (5 bases each). The CDR3 loop spans 12 amino acids. CDR1 and CDR2 (germline): DFQATT, SNEGSKA (reference sequence). Deletions cut 7 bases from V and 6 bases from J, with 14 bases between.

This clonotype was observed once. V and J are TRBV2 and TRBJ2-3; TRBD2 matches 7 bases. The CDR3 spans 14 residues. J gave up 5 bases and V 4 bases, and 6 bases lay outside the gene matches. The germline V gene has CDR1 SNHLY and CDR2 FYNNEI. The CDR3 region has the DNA TGTGCCAGCAGTGGCGGGAGTTTCGGAGATACGCAGTATTTT. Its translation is CASSGGSFGDTQYF.

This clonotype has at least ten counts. The CDR3 bases are TGTGCCAGCAGTTTAGCGGGAGGATCAGATACGCAGTATTTT. Residues: CASSLAGGSDTQYF. The chain recombines TRBV6-2 or TRBV6-3 with TRBJ2-3; 10 bases line up with TRBD2. Germline CDR1 MNHEY, CDR2 SVGEGT. V was pared by 4 bases and J by 4 bases, with 2 bases of the junction left unmatched. The CDR3 sequence is 14 residues long.

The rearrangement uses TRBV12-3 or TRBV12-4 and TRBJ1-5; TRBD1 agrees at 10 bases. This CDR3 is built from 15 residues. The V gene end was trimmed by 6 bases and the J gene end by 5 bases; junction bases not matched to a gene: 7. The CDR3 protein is CASSLRTGGYQPQHF. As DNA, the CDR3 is TGTGCCAGCAGCCTTAGGACAGGGGGTTATCAGCCCCAGCATTTT.

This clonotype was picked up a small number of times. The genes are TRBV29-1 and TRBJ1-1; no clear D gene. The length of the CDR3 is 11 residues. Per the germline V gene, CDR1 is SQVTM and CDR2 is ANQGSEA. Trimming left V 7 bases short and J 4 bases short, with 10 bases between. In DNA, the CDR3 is TGCAGCGCCGGGCTGCGCACTGAAGCTTTCTTT. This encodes CSAGLRTEAFF.

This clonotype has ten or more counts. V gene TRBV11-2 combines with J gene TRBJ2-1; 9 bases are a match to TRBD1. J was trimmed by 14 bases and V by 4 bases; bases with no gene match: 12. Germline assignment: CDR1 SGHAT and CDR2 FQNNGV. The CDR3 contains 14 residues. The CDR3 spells CASSSDLRDRVKFF. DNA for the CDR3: TGTGCCAGCAGCTCTGACCTCCGGGACAGGGTTAAGTTCTTC.